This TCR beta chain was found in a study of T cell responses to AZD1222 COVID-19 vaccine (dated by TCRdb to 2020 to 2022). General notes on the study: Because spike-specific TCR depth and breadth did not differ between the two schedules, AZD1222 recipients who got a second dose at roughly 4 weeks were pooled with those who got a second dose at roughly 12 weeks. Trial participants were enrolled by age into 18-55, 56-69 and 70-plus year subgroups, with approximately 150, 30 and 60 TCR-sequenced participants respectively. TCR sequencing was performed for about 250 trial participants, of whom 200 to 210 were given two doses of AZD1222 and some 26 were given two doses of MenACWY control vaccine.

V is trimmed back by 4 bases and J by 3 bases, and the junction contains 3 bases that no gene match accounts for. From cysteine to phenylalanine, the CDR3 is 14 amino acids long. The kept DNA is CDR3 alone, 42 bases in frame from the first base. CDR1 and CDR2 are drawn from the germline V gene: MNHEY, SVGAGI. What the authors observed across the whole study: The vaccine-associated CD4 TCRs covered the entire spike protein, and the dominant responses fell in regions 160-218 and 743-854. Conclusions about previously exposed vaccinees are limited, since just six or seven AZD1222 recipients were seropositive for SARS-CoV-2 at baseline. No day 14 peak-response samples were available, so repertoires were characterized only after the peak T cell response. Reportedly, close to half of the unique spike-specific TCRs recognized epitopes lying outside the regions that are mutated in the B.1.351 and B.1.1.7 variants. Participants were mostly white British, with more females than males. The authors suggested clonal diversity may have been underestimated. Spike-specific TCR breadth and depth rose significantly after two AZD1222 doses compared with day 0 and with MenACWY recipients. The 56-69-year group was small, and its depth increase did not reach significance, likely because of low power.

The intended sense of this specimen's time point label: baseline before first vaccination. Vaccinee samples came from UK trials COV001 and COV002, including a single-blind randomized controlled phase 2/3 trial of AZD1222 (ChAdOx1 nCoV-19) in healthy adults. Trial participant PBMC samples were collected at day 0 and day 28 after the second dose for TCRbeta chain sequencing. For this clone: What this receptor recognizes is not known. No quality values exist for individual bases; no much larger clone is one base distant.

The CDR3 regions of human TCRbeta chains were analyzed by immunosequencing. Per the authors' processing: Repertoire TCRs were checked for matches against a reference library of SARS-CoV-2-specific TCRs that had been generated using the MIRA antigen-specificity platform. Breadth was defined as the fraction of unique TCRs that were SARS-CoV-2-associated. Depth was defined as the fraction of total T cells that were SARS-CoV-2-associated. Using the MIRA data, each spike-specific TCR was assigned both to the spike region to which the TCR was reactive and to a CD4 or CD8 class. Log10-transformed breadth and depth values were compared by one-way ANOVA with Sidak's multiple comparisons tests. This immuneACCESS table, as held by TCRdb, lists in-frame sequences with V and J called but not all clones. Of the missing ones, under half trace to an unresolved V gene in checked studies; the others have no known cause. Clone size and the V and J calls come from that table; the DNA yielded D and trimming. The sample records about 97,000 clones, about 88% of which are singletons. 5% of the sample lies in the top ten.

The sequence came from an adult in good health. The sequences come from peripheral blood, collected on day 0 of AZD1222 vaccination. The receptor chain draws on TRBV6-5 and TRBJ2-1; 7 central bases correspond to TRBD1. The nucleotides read TGTGCCAGCAGTTTCACAGGGGTCTACAATGAGCAGTTCTTC. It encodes CASSFTGVYNEQFF.